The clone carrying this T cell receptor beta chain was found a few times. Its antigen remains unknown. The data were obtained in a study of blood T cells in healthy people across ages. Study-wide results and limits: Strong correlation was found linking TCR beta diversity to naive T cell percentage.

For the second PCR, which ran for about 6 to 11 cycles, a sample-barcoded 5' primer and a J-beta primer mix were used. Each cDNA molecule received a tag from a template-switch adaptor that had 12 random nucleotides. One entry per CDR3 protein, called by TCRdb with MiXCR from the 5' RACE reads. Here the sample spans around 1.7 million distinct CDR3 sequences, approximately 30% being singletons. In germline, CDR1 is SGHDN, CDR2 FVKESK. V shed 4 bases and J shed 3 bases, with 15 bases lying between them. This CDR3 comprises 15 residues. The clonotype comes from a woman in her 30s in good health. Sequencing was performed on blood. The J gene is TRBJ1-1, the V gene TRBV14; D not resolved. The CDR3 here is CASSPIKTLHTEAFF. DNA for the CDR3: TGTGCCAGCAGCCCGATAAAGACACTCCACACTGAAGCTTTCTTT.